These 9 T cell receptor beta chains were sequenced from one sample in a study of cytomegalovirus exposure and HLA in healthy donors. The method was immunoSEQ multiplex PCR; TCRdb's version includes in-frame clones alone and lacks a portion of them. The sample consists of 100,000 to 150,000 clones, around nine tenths of them appearing once. Sequenced sample: PBMCs. These receptors originate from a woman aged 18-29 years in good health and CMV-seronegative.

CDR3 in DNA: TGTGCCTGGAGCTCTGGCGGATTTTCCTACAATGAGCAGTTCTTC. Encoded protein: CAWSSGGFSYNEQFF. This chain connects TRBV30 to TRBJ2-1; D ambiguous. This CDR3 comprises 15 residues. Germline CDR1 and CDR2: GTSNPN and SVGIG (reference sequence). The V and J ends lost 3 bases and 1 base respectively, with 13 bases between them.

The rearrangement links TRBV11-2 to TRBJ2-7, with TRBD2 as a possible D gene (5 bases). CDR1 is SGHAT, CDR2 FQNNGV, per germline. Trimming left V 9 bases short and J 3 bases short, with 15 bases between. The CDR3 covers 13 residues. The chain's CDR3 is CASAGIIIYEQYF. The CDR3 DNA reads TGTGCCAGTGCGGGTATCATAATCTACGAGCAGTACTTC.

J is TRBJ2-1 and V is TRBV6-6; D is possibly TRBD2 (6 bases). The length of the CDR3 is 12 residues. Deletions cut 4 bases from V and 7 bases from J, with 8 bases between. Germline V CDR1 and CDR2: MNHNY, SVGAGI (reference sequence). In nucleotides, the CDR3 is TGTGCCAGCAGTTTGGAGGGTAATGAGCAGTTCTTC. The encoded protein is CASSLEGNEQFF.

The CDR3 DNA reads as TGTGCCAGCACCCCCCCTTGGGCAGGGGCCTCTAGCACAGATACGCAGTATTTT. Translating it yields CASTPPWAGASSTDTQYF. The J gene is TRBJ2-3, the V gene TRBV11-3, with D maybe TRBD1 (6 bases). V lost 7 bases and J 0 bases, leaving 23 bases between the germline ends. The CDR3 loop spans 18 amino acids. Per germline, CDR1 SGHNT and CDR2 YENEEA.

V is TRBV28 and J is TRBJ2-2, with 8 bases that match TRBD1. Germline assignment: CDR1 MDHEN and CDR2 SYDVKM. The CDR3 loop spans 18 amino acids. J gave up 1 base and V 2 bases, and 9 bases lay outside the gene matches. The CDR3 is CASSLRQGALRNTGELFF. The CDR3, as DNA: TGTGCCAGCAGTTTACGGCAGGGGGCACTCAGGAACACCGGGGAGCTGTTTTTT.

This chain links TRBV5-8 with TRBJ1-5; 10 bases match TRBD1. The CDR3 is 15 amino acids. V shed 2 bases and J 7 bases; nucleotides not matched to a gene: 6. The V gene's germline CDR1 is SGHTS and CDR2 YDEGEE. The CDR3 DNA reads as TGTGCCAGCAGCTTCCGGGACAGGGGCACGCAGCCCCAGCATTTT. It encodes CASSFRDRGTQPQHF.

This rearrangement joins TRBV2 to TRBJ2-1; 11 bases align to TRBD2. The CDR3 has 16 residues. The ends lost 2 bases at V and 6 bases at J; junction bases unmatched: 6. Germline CDR1 reads SNHLY; CDR2 reads FYNNEI. The DNA of the CDR3 is TGTGCCAGCAGTGAAAGACTAGCGGGAAGGAGCAATGAGCAGTTCTTC. Translated: CASSERLAGRSNEQFF.

This clone has more than one count but fewer than ten. The chain combines TRBV6-1 with TRBJ2-7; 10 bases agree with TRBD1. In germline, CDR1 is MNHNS, CDR2 SASEGT. CDR3 length: 15 amino acids. V was pared by 1 base and J by 3 bases, with 3 bases of the junction left unmatched. CDR3 in amino acids: CASSEGTGGVYEQYF. CDR3 bases: TGTGCCAGCAGTGAAGGGACAGGGGGGGTCTACGAGCAGTACTTC.

The J gene is TRBJ1-3, the V gene TRBV28; D unclear. Trimming stripped 3 bases from V and 0 bases from J, with 15 bases between. Germline assignment: CDR1 MDHEN and CDR2 SYDVKM. The CDR3 contains 17 residues. The CDR3 DNA reads as TGTGCCAGCAGTTTCAAAACGGGGAAGGCCTCTGGAAACACCATATATTTT. Amino acids: CASSFKTGKASGNTIYF.